One TCR beta chain is described in this entry. What it binds is not known. The sample is drawn from a study of shared clonotypes between healthy human individuals. General study findings and limits: The genetic and exposure-history diversity represented was limited by few donors. Memory subsets generally showed smaller estimated richness than naive subsets did.

The protocol was immunoSEQ multiplex PCR, while the TCRdb copy is restricted to in-frame clones and leaves out a portion. Of 500,000 to 700,000 clones listed, roughly 95% are singletons. Only CD45RO-negative cells positively selected for CCR7 counted as naive CD8 cells, so terminally differentiated effector memory CD45RA+ cells were excluded. The donors were adults (healthy and HIV-negative) with no recent acute infections or vaccinations. Germline CDR1 reads MNHNS; CDR2 reads SASEGT. The V gene end was trimmed by 2 bases and the J gene end by 3 bases; junction bases not matched to a gene: 2. The CDR3 contains 15 residues.

Specimen: naive CD8+ T cells sorted from blood. This TCR was recovered from a woman younger than 45 in good health. The chain links TRBV6-1 to TRBJ1-4; the match to TRBD1 covers 8 bases. CDR3 amino acids: CASSEYRGANEKLFF. Here the CDR3 DNA reads TGTGCCAGCAGTGAATACAGGGGGGCTAATGAAAAACTGTTTTTT.